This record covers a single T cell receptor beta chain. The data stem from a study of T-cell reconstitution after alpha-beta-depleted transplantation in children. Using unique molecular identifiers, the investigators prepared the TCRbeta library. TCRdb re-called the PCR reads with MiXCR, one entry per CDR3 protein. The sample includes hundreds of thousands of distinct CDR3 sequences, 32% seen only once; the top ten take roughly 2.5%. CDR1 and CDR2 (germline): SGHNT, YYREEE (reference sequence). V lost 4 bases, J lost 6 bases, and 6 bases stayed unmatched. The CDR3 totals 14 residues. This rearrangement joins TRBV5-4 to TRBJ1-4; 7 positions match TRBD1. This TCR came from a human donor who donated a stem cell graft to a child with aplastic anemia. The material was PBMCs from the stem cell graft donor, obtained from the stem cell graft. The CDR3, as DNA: TGTGCCAGCAGCCCCTGGCAGGGGGATGAAAAACTGTTTTTT. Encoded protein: CASSPWQGDEKLFF.